Following are 28 T cell receptor beta chains from one sample sequenced in a study of long-term antiretroviral therapy in people with HIV. It was version v3.0 of the immunoSEQ assay that was run at survey level. Clones were sequenced by immunoSEQ multiplex PCR, and TCRdb holds only the in-frame ones, with some missing. The table shows tens of thousands of clones, with 70% to 80% occurring only once. This specimen consisted of unsorted PBMCs, obtained less than 1.8 years before starting antiretroviral therapy. The receptor set was obtained from a woman between 40 and 55 years old with HIV.

The V gene is TRBV5-4, the J gene TRBJ1-1, with 7 bases matching TRBD1. J was trimmed by 1 base and V by 0 bases; bases with no gene match: 3. This CDR3 has 15 residues. Germline CDR1 is SGHNT and CDR2 is YYREEE (reference sequence). CDR3 coding DNA: TGTGCCAGCAGCTTGGCGCGGACAGGGAACACTGAAGCTTTCTTT. Its translation is CASSLARTGNTEAFF.

The CDR3 nucleotides are TGTGCCACCAGCGGACGGACTGGCCCCCGGCTCGAGACCCAGTACTTC. Translated: CATSGRTGPRLETQYF. The chain recombines TRBV15 with TRBJ2-5; perhaps TRBD2 as D (5 bases). Trimming left V 5 bases short and J 5 bases short, with 21 bases between. The CDR3 runs 16 residues. Germline V CDR1 and CDR2: LNHNV, YYDKDF (reference sequence).

This clone was seen a few times. The CDR3 DNA follows: TGTGCCTGGAGAGGGCTAGCGGACGAGCAGTACTTC. Its translation is CAWRGLADEQYF. The chain uses TRBV30 and TRBJ2-7; 7 positions match TRBD2. Germline CDR1 reads GTSNPN; CDR2 reads SVGIG (reference sequence). Germline trimming cut 3 bases from V and 5 bases from J; bases unmatched to any gene: 4. The CDR3 runs 12 residues.

The V gene is TRBV9, the J gene TRBJ1-1; 7 positions agree with TRBD1. This CDR3 has 15 residues. The V gene end was trimmed by 0 bases and the J gene end by 4 bases; junction bases not matched to a gene: 6. CDR1 and CDR2 (germline): SGDLS, YYNGEE. The CDR3 is CASSVGTGMGTEAFF. The CDR3 DNA reads TGTGCCAGCAGCGTAGGGACAGGTATGGGCACTGAAGCTTTCTTT.

The V and J genes are TRBV2 and TRBJ1-2; weak D call: TRBD1 (5 bases). Germline V gene sequence: CDR1 SNHLY, CDR2 FYNNEI. This CDR3 contains 14 residues. The V and J ends lost 4 bases and 6 bases respectively, with 15 bases between them. Here the CDR3 DNA reads TGTGCCAGCAGTGGTCAAAGGGGCCAGCATGGCTACACCTTC. Its protein is CASSGQRGQHGYTF.

CDR3 nucleotides: TGTGCCAGCAGCTTCGGGGGGGCGGACCTCTACGAGCAGTACTTC. Translating it yields CASSFGGADLYEQYF. The rearrangement joins TRBV5-4 to TRBJ2-7; 8 nucleotides agree with TRBD2. CDR1 and CDR2 (germline): SGHNT, YYREEE (reference sequence). CDR3 length: 15 residues. The V and J ends lost 2 bases and 3 bases, in that order; junction bases with no gene match: 7.

Only one count was recorded for this clone. This chain joins TRBV19 and TRBJ2-1, with D perhaps matching TRBD1 (7 bases). The V and J ends lost 4 bases and 1 base respectively, with 11 bases between them. Germline-derived CDR1 and CDR2 are LNHDA and SQIVND (reference sequence). The CDR3 covers 15 residues. The CDR3, as DNA: TGTGCCAGTAGTACCAGGGGGGCTTCCTACAATGAGCAGTTCTTC. Translated, it gives CASSTRGASYNEQFF.

The CDR3 DNA is TGTGCCAGCGGACCGGGACGGGCAGGGAGCAGCACAGATACGCAGTATTTT. Encoded protein: CASGPGRAGSSTDTQYF. The chain joins TRBV27 to TRBJ2-3, with D perhaps TRBD1 or TRBD2 (5 bases each). The CDR3 loop spans 17 amino acids. V was shortened by 8 bases and J by 0 bases, with 21 bases between the two germline ends. The germline CDR1 and CDR2 sequences are MNHEY and SMNVEV (reference sequence).

The chain combines TRBV25-1 with TRBJ2-7; D is perhaps TRBD1 (5 bases). The V and J ends lost 5 bases and 8 bases respectively, with 10 bases between them. This CDR3 spans 11 amino acids. Germline CDR1 and CDR2: MGHDK and SYGVNS. The CDR3 bases are TGTGCCAGCAGTAACAGACAGAAGCAGTACTTC. This codes for CASSNRQKQYF.

This chain connects TRBV7-9 to TRBJ2-1; D perhaps matches TRBD2 (5 bases). Germline V gene lookup returns CDR1 SEHNR and CDR2 FQNEAQ (reference sequence). Deletions cut 5 bases from V and 6 bases from J, with 11 bases between. The CDR3 is 13 residues long. The DNA of the CDR3 is TGTGCCAGCAGCCTGTCCGGGGTCAATGAGCAGTTCTTC. As protein: CASSLSGVNEQFF.

The chain is built from TRBV11-3 and TRBJ2-7, with a weak D call TRBD2 (6 bases). Germline loops: CDR1 SGHNT, CDR2 YENEEA. V lost 5 bases and J 1 base, leaving 12 bases between the germline ends. The CDR3 is made up of 14 amino acids. CDR3 protein: CASSLGGSSYEQYF. DNA for the CDR3: TGTGCCAGCAGCCTCGGAGGGAGTTCCTACGAGCAGTACTTC.

The chain uses TRBV6-1 and TRBJ1-5; tentatively, D is TRBD1 (5 bases). Germline CDR1 reads MNHNS; CDR2 reads SASEGT. The CDR3 is 16 residues long. The V end lost 2 bases, the J end lost 7 bases, and 18 bases lay between the germline ends. The CDR3 DNA follows: TGTGCCAGCAGTGAACCCGGGAAGGGGCGAGGCCAGCCCCAGCATTTT. Its translation is CASSEPGKGRGQPQHF.

This chain joins TRBV11-2 and TRBJ1-3; D is unresolved. Trimming pared 5 bases from V and 2 bases from J, leaving 16 bases between. This CDR3 spans 16 amino acids. Germline V gives CDR1 SGHAT, CDR2 FQNNGV. The CDR3 here is CASSPRRGHTGNTIYF. In DNA, the CDR3 is TGTGCCAGCAGCCCCCGGAGAGGGCACACTGGAAACACCATATATTTT.

The chain is built from TRBV18 and TRBJ1-1; a possible D gene is TRBD1 (6 bases). CDR1 is KGHSH, CDR2 LQKENI, per germline. Deletions cut 4 bases from V and 1 base from J, with 7 bases between. This CDR3 region has 13 residues. The DNA for the CDR3 is TGTGCCAGCTCACGGGGGGCGAACACTGAAGCTTTCTTT. It specifies CASSRGANTEAFF. Variable domain in full (rest from reference TRBV18 and TRBJ1-1): NAGVMQNPRHLVRRRGQEARLRCSPMKGHSHVYWYRQLPEEGLKFMVYLQKENIIDESGMPKERFSAEFPKEGPSILRIQQVVRGDSAAYFCASSRGANTEAFFGQGTRLTVV.

The chain links TRBV29-1 to TRBJ1-1, with D hard to call. From germline, CDR1 is SQVTM and CDR2 ANQGSEA. V was cut by 3 bases and J by 0 bases, with 11 bases left in between. The CDR3 spans 14 residues. CDR3 coding DNA: TGCAGCGTTGACTCACGGAACATGAACACTGAAGCTTTCTTT. The encoded protein is CSVDSRNMNTEAFF.

The chain combines TRBV6-5 with TRBJ2-7; 9 nucleotides agree with TRBD2. CDR1 and CDR2 (germline): MNHEY, SVGAGI. The CDR3 length is 13 residues. Unmatched junction bases numbered 2, after V lost 6 bases and J lost 2 bases. The CDR3 sequence: CASSASGTYEQYF. The CDR3 DNA is TGTGCCAGCAGCGCTAGCGGGACCTACGAGCAGTACTTC.

The rearrangement links TRBV4-1 to TRBJ2-3, with 13 nucleotides matching TRBD2. Germline V gives CDR1 MGHRA, CDR2 YSYEKL. CDR3 length equals 18 residues. After removal of 7 bases from V and 1 base from J, the junction contained 11 bases not matched to a gene. The CDR3 nucleotides read TGCGCCAGCACGAGAACCGCCGGGACTAGCGGGGGCACAGATACGCAGTATTTT. This sequence encodes CASTRTAGTSGGTDTQYF.

The CDR3 sequence: CASSPGRTTQETQYF. The CDR3 DNA follows: TGTGCCAGCTCACCGGGGCGGACGACGCAAGAGACCCAGTACTTC. The chain recombines TRBV18 with TRBJ2-5; TRBD1 might be the D (5 bases). CDR1 is KGHSH and CDR2 is LQKENI in the germline V gene. The V gene lost 3 bases and the J gene lost 2 bases, with 13 bases spanning the gap. CDR3 length equals 15 residues.

The V gene is TRBV4-2, the J gene TRBJ1-2; D unresolved. Trimming left V 0 bases short and J 4 bases short, with 18 bases between. From germline, CDR1 is LGHNA and CDR2 YNFKEQ. The CDR3 is 17 amino acids. The DNA for the CDR3 is TGTGCCAGCAGCCAAGAATCCTATGATAACAGAATCTATGGCTACACCTTC. Protein sequence: CASSQESYDNRIYGYTF.

The gene calls are TRBV18 and TRBJ2-5; D not resolved. The end of the DNA is better explained by TRBJ2-7, so the J call may be wrong. CDR1 KGHSH and CDR2 LQKENI come from the germline V gene. The CDR3 loop spans 13 amino acids. The CDR3 region is CASSPKGSNEQYF. CDR3 sequence (DNA): TGTGCCAGCTCACCAAAAGGGTCCAACGAGCAGTACTTC.

This clone was counted only a few times. The chain uses TRBV11-3 and TRBJ2-2; possible D gene TRBD2, 7 bases. This CDR3 has 17 amino acids. The germline V and J ends were trimmed by 4 bases and 2 bases, with 17 bases remaining between them. The V gene's germline CDR1 is SGHNT and CDR2 YENEEA. The chain's CDR3 is CASSSHRGGVNTGELFF. In nucleotides, the CDR3 is TGTGCCAGCAGCTCCCACCGAGGGGGGGTTAACACCGGGGAGCTGTTTTTT.

Only a few counts were recorded for this clone. The rearrangement uses TRBV19 and TRBJ1-1; a weak D match, TRBD1 (5 bases). The V gene's germline CDR1 is LNHDA and CDR2 SQIVND (reference sequence). V was cut by 6 bases and J by 1 base, with 9 bases left in between. This CDR3 spans 13 amino acids. CDR3 coding DNA: TGTGCCAGTAGCCTGACAGAGAACACTGAAGCTTTCTTT. Encoded protein: CASSLTENTEAFF.

V and J are TRBV15 and TRBJ2-7, with a tentative D call TRBD2 (5 bases). V lost 3 bases to trimming and J lost 2 bases, with 8 bases between them. CDR3 length equals 13 residues. Germline V gene sequence: CDR1 LNHNV, CDR2 YYDKDF (reference sequence). CDR3 in DNA: TGTGCCACCAGCAGGGACTTCGCCTACGAGCAGTACTTC. It specifies CATSRDFAYEQYF.

The genes are TRBV29-1 and TRBJ2-2, with D tentatively TRBD1 or TRBD2 (5 bases each). CDR3 length: 14 amino acids. Germline assignment: CDR1 SQVTM and CDR2 ANQGSEA. The V end lost 4 bases, the J end lost 0 bases, and 9 bases lay between the germline ends. In DNA, the CDR3 is TGCAGCGTTGTAACGGGGCCGAACACCGGGGAGCTGTTTTTT. Amino acid sequence: CSVVTGPNTGELFF.

The chain is built from TRBV7-9 and TRBJ2-1; no firm D call. CDR1 SEHNR and CDR2 FQNEAQ come from the germline V gene (reference sequence). The CDR3 runs 15 residues. V shed 1 base and J shed 3 bases, with 10 bases lying between them. In DNA, the CDR3 is TGTGCCAGCAGCTTAGGATCCCTCGGCTACAATGAGCAGTTCTTC. It specifies CASSLGSLGYNEQFF.

The chain has TRBV19 and TRBJ2-7, with TRBD2 matching over 9 bases. Germline V gene data show CDR1 as LNHDA and CDR2 as SQIVND (reference sequence). The CDR3 covers 18 residues. The junction had 16 bases not matched to a gene; V was cut back by 5 bases and J by 2 bases. The CDR3 DNA is TGTGCCAGTAGTTTTGCCCGCAACGCGGGAGGGACGGCCTACGAGCAGTACTTC. Its translation: CASSFARNAGGTAYEQYF.

This clone is a singleton in its sample. V gene TRBV14 combines with J gene TRBJ2-1; 7 bases line up with TRBD2. CDR3 length: 15 amino acids. CDR1 and CDR2 (germline): SGHDN, FVKESK. J was trimmed by 7 bases and V by 4 bases; bases with no gene match: 10. In nucleotides, the CDR3 is TGTGCCAGCAGCCTATTGTGGGGGGGTAATAATGAGCAGTTCTTC. Residues: CASSLLWGGNNEQFF.

This chain joins TRBV10-3 and TRBJ2-7; 7 bases align to TRBD1. In germline, CDR1 is ENHRY, CDR2 SYGVKD. The CDR3 loop spans 14 amino acids. Germline trimming cut 10 bases from V and 1 base from J; bases unmatched to any gene: 10. The DNA for the CDR3 is TGTGCCACGACCGGGACAGACGTTTCCTACGAGCAGTACTTC. Amino acids: CATTGTDVSYEQYF.